Shown below are 21 T cell receptor beta chains from a single sample sequenced in a study of beta chain features in type 1 diabetes. Sequencing targeted expressed TCRB transcripts, as all isolated RNA had been reverse transcribed. Profiled with immunoSEQ multiplex PCR; TCRdb holds only in-frame clones, not every one. The sample carries some 230,000 clones, around 9.6% recorded once. The sample consisted of naive CD4+ T cells from blood. These receptors were obtained from a woman between 18 and 30 years old in good health.

The V gene is TRBV19, the J gene TRBJ2-2, with D unclear. Germline lookup yields CDR1 LNHDA and CDR2 SQIVND (reference sequence). V dropped 3 bases and J dropped 6 bases, with 5 bases sitting between them. This CDR3 comprises 12 residues. The CDR3 DNA reads as TGTGCCAGTAGTATGTTAGCCGGGGAGCTGTTTTTT. Its protein product is CASSMLAGELFF.

V usage is TRBV6-1 and J usage is TRBJ2-1; TRBD2 matches at 8 bases. The CDR3 has 18 residues. Germline trimming cut 0 bases from V and 4 bases from J; bases unmatched to any gene: 11. Germline V CDR1 and CDR2: MNHNS, SASEGT. Written as DNA, the CDR3 is TGTGCCAGCAGTGAAGCGCGGAGGATTAGCGGGAATTACAATGAGCAGTTCTTC. This codes for CASSEARRISGNYNEQFF.

This clone turned up a few times. The chain couples TRBV5-4 to TRBJ2-7; tentative D call: TRBD1 (6 bases). The V end was cut by 5 bases, the J end by 2 bases, with 14 bases between. The CDR3 loop spans 14 amino acids. Germline V gene data show CDR1 as SGHNT and CDR2 as YYREEE (reference sequence). The CDR3 here is CASSQRTEAYEQYF. The DNA for the CDR3 is TGTGCCAGCAGTCAAAGGACAGAAGCCTACGAGCAGTACTTC. The whole variable domain, remainder taken from reference TRBV5-4 and TRBJ2-7, is ETGVTQSPTHLIKTRGQQVTLRCSSQSGHNTVSWYQQALGQGPQFIFQYYREEENGRGNFPPRFSGLQFPNYSSELNVNALELDDSALYLCASSQRTEAYEQYFGPGTRLTVT.

This clone turned up a few times. Distinct nucleotide sequences in the sample also encode this CDR3. This CDR3 is CASSLATGNTEAFF. The CDR3 DNA sequence: TGCGCCAGCAGCTTGGCCACGGGGAACACTGAAGCTTTCTTT. The rearrangement links TRBV5-1 to TRBJ1-1; no firm D call. Between the trimmed V and J ends, which lost 0 bases and 1 base, there was a span of 7 bases. This CDR3 spans 14 amino acids. Germline V gene sequence: CDR1 SGHRS, CDR2 YFSETQ.

The chain uses TRBV6-1 and TRBJ2-1; TRBD2 matches at 8 bases. The CDR3 totals 15 residues. Trimming took 6 bases from V and 2 from J; bases not matched to a gene: 6. The germline gives CDR1 MNHNS, CDR2 SASEGT. CDR3 sequence: CASRPTSGPYNEQFF. For the CDR3, the DNA is TGTGCCAGCAGGCCCACTAGCGGTCCCTACAATGAGCAGTTCTTC.

V is TRBV5-1 and J is TRBJ2-3; 15 nucleotides align to TRBD2. The CDR3 loop spans 19 amino acids. V lost 3 bases and J lost 0; bases outside the gene matches: 8. Germline CDR1 and CDR2: SGHRS and YFSETQ. The DNA of the CDR3 is TGCGCCAGCAGCTCCGGACTAGCGGGAGGGCTAGAGAGCACAGATACGCAGTATTTT. Encoded protein: CASSSGLAGGLESTDTQYF.

The rearrangement joins TRBV15 to TRBJ2-5; 14 bases agree with TRBD2. The CDR3 totals 18 residues. Germline V gene sequence: CDR1 LNHNV, CDR2 YYDKDF (reference sequence). V trimming: 2 bases; J trimming: 2 bases; junction bases outside the gene matches: 7. In nucleotides, the CDR3 is TGTGCCACCAGCAGAAGGACTAGCGGGAGGAGGAAGCAAGAGACCCAGTACTTC. Its protein is CATSRRTSGRRKQETQYF.

This clone was picked up a small number of times. The V call is TRBV5-1, the J call TRBJ1-1, with D unclear. The CDR3 extends over 13 amino acids. Trimming pared 4 bases from V and 1 base from J, leaving 8 bases between. CDR1 is SGHRS and CDR2 is YFSETQ in the germline V gene. The CDR3 DNA follows: TGCGCCAGCAGCCGACAAGAGAACACTGAAGCTTTCTTT. It codes for CASSRQENTEAFF. Full variable domain (outside the CDR3, taken from reference TRBV5-1 and TRBJ1-1): KAGVTQTPRYLIKTRGQQVTLSCSPISGHRSVSWYQQTPGQGLQFLFEYFSETQRNKGNFPGRFSGRQFSNSRSEMNVSTLELGDSALYLCASSRQENTEAFFGQGTRLTVV.

J is TRBJ2-2 and V is TRBV5-1; TRBD2 matches at 7 bases. The J segment lost 1 base and the V segment lost 6 bases, leaving 0 bases of the junction unmatched. CDR1 is SGHRS, CDR2 YFSETQ, per germline. The CDR3 is 13 amino acids. CDR3 in amino acids: CASKRENTGELFF. The DNA for the CDR3 is TGCGCCAGCAAGCGGGAGAACACCGGGGAGCTGTTTTTT.

This clone was seen a few times. The V gene is TRBV5-1, the J gene TRBJ2-7, with TRBD2 matching 11 bases. The CDR3 is 19 residues long. Germline loops: CDR1 SGHRS, CDR2 YFSETQ. With 0 bases clipped from V and 2 bases from J, the junction kept 13 bases outside the gene matches. For the CDR3, the DNA is TGCGCCAGCAGCTTGGAAGCGGGCGGGCCGGGACTAGCGGCCTACGAGCAGTACTTC. Its translation is CASSLEAGGPGLAAYEQYF.

The rearrangement links TRBV5-1 to TRBJ1-1, with D possibly matching TRBD1 (6 bases). Deletions cut 5 bases from V and 6 bases from J, with 14 bases between. This CDR3 spans 13 amino acids. Looked up from germline, CDR1 is SGHRS and CDR2 is YFSETQ. The CDR3 region has the DNA TGCGCCAGCAGACCAGGGGCCGGGGCTGAAGCTTTCTTT. Its translation: CASRPGAGAEAFF.

This chain connects TRBV7-2 to TRBJ1-1; TRBD1 matches at 11 bases. The CDR3 loop spans 15 amino acids. Germline-derived CDR1 and CDR2 are SGHTA and FQGNSA. Unmatched junction bases numbered 6, after V lost 4 bases and J lost 5 bases. This chain's CDR3 is CASSSTGQGGTEAFF. CDR3 sequence (DNA): TGTGCCAGCAGCTCAACGGGACAGGGGGGGACTGAAGCTTTCTTT.

This clone has a handful of counts. In DNA, the CDR3 is TGTGCCAGTGAAGAACAGGGTAGGACCTACAATGAGCAGTTCTTC. It codes for CASEEQGRTYNEQFF. The V and J genes are TRBV6-1 and TRBJ2-1; D might be TRBD1 (6 bases). V was shortened by 9 bases and J by 2 bases, with 17 bases between the two germline ends. This CDR3 is built from 15 residues. The germline V gene has CDR1 MNHNS and CDR2 SASEGT.

The table lists this clone with a few counts. The V gene is TRBV5-1, the J gene TRBJ2-1, with 12 bases lining up with TRBD1. With 2 bases clipped from V and 4 bases from J, the junction kept 4 bases outside the gene matches. Germline V gives CDR1 SGHRS, CDR2 YFSETQ. CDR3 length: 16 residues. CDR3 in DNA: TGCGCCAGCAGCTTCGGGACAGGGGGCCTTTACAATGAGCAGTTCTTC. Its translation: CASSFGTGGLYNEQFF.

V usage is TRBV7-3 and J usage is TRBJ2-3; 13 positions match TRBD2. The CDR3 has 17 amino acids. CDR1 is SGHTA, CDR2 FQGTGA, per germline. V trimming: 5 bases; J trimming: 2 bases; junction bases outside the gene matches: 7. The CDR3 DNA reads TGTGCCAGCAGCCGCCCGACTAGCGGGGGGTACACAGATACGCAGTATTTT. This gives the protein CASSRPTSGGYTDTQYF.

The J gene is TRBJ2-7, the V gene TRBV5-1, with 9 bases matching TRBD1. Germline V CDR1 and CDR2: SGHRS, YFSETQ. The J segment lost 2 bases and the V segment lost 0 bases, leaving 9 bases of the junction unmatched. This CDR3 region has 17 residues. The CDR3 DNA follows: TGCGCCAGCAGCTTGGGCGGGACAGGGAGTCGGGCCTACGAGCAGTACTTC. Protein sequence: CASSLGGTGSRAYEQYF.

This clone has only a few counts. The gene calls are TRBV25-1 and TRBJ1-2; 11 bases map to TRBD1. The CDR3 extends over 16 amino acids. With 5 bases clipped from V and 7 bases from J, the junction kept 12 bases outside the gene matches. Germline CDR1 and CDR2: MGHDK and SYGVNS. CDR3 sequence reads: CASSSPDRGQVGGYTF. The CDR3 DNA sequence: TGTGCCAGCAGTAGTCCGGACAGGGGGCAGGTTGGTGGCTACACCTTC.

This chain connects TRBV29-1 to TRBJ1-4, with D uncertain. CDR1 is SQVTM, CDR2 ANQGSEA, per germline. This CDR3 contains 15 residues. The V end was cut by 1 base, the J end by 2 bases, with 11 bases between. The CDR3 is CSVEVEGLTNEKLFF. The DNA of the CDR3 is TGCAGCGTTGAAGTTGAGGGTTTGACTAATGAAAAACTGTTTTTT.

This chain uses TRBV5-1 with TRBJ2-3, with TRBD1 matching 9 bases. Germline assignment: CDR1 SGHRS and CDR2 YFSETQ. The CDR3 contains 15 residues. The J segment lost 2 bases and the V segment lost 4 bases, leaving 5 bases of the junction unmatched. The CDR3 spells CASSLRDRDTDTQYF. The CDR3 coding sequence is TGCGCCAGCAGCCTCCGGGACAGGGACACAGATACGCAGTATTTT.

In its sample, this clone was seen a few times. The chain employs TRBV11-2 and TRBJ2-1; 7 bases align to TRBD1. The CDR3 runs to 15 residues. V shed 3 bases, J shed 8 bases, and the junction held 10 bases outside the gene matches. The germline gives CDR1 SGHAT, CDR2 FQNNGV. CDR3 sequence (DNA): TGTGCCAGCAGCTTTGAGGGGGCACGATTCGATGAGCAGTTCTTC. This translates into CASSFEGARFDEQFF.

This chain uses TRBV28 with TRBJ2-1; TRBD2 is a possible D gene (6 bases). This CDR3 contains 16 residues. Germline V gives CDR1 MDHEN, CDR2 SYDVKM. With 5 bases removed from V and 3 bases from J, the gap between germline ends came to 17 bases. The CDR3, as DNA: TGTGCCAGCAGTCGCGTGAGTAGCGGCAACTACAATGAGCAGTTCTTC. Amino acid sequence: CASSRVSSGNYNEQFF.